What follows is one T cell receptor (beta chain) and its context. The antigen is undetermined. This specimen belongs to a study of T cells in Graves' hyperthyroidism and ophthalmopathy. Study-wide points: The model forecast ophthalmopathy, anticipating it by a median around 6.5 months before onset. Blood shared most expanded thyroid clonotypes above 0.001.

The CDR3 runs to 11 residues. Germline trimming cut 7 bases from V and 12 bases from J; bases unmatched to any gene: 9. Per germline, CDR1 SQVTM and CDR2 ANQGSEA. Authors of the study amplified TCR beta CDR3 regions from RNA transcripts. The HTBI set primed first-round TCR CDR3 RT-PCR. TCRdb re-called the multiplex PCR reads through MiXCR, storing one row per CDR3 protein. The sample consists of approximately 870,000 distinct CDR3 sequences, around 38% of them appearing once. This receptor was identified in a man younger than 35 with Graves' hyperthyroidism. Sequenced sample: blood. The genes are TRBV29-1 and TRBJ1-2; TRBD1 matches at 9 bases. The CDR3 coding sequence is TGCAGCGCCACAGGGGGCGCGGGGAACACCTTC. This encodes CSATGGAGNTF.